These 31 T cell receptor beta chains originate from one sample sequenced in a study of tumor and adjacent non-tumor tissue in lung cancer. The template was RNA from unsorted bulk tissue. The library came from three nested PCR rounds adapted from ARM-PCR protocols. MiXCR, run by TCRdb on the multiplex PCR reads, gives a single entry per CDR3 protein. The sample includes about 81,000 distinct CDR3 sequences, roughly 72% seen only once; the top ten take approximately 9%. Sequenced input: lung tumor tissue. The source of these receptors is a woman in her thirties or forties with non-small cell lung cancer.

With regard to this clonotype: Just one base apart from a much larger clone, this may be a read error. The gene calls are TRBV5-1 and TRBJ2-3, with D possibly TRBD2 on 6 matching bases. Germline V gene sequence: CDR1 SGHRS, CDR2 YFSETQ. The CDR3 sequence is 15 residues long. CDR3 DNA sequence: TGCGCCAGCAGCTTGGCCGGGGGTAGCATAGATACGCAGTATTTT. It is translated as CASSLAGGSIDTQYF.

A note on this clonotype: A clone one base away is much larger, so this may be a read error. The conserved phenylalanine or tryptophan is not found at the CDR3 terminus, so this likely reflects a read error. The V call is TRBV5-1, the J call TRBJ2-7, with 11 positions matching TRBD2. CDR3 length: 15 amino acids. Germline CDR1 SGHRS, CDR2 YFSETQ. The trim removed 5 bases at V and 0 bases at J, leaving 4 bases unmatched. CDR3 nucleotides: TGCGCCAGCAGAACCGGGACTAGCGGCTCCTACGAGCAGTACCTC. Amino acids: CASRTGTSGSYEQYL.

Remarks on this clonotype: At one boundary the junction diverges from the germline segment, which might be a read error. The CDR3 is CASSITPGQGVISHYNVQFF. Written as DNA, the CDR3 is TGCGCCAGCAGCATAACTCCGGGACAGGGGGTAATTTCTCATTACAATGTGCAGTTCTTC. The chain employs TRBV5-1 and TRBJ2-1; 11 nucleotides match TRBD1. CDR3 size: 20 residues. Per germline, CDR1 SGHRS and CDR2 YFSETQ.

Comment on this clonotype: An end of the junction differs from the germline gene, which may be a read error. CDR3 bases: TGTGTCAGCAGCTTAGGGACTGGCTACCATGAGCAGTTCTTC. Its protein is CVSSLGTGYHEQFF. The gene calls are TRBV11-2 and TRBJ2-1, with D possibly TRBD2 on 6 matching bases. The CDR3 contains 14 residues. The germline V gene encodes CDR1 SGHAT and CDR2 FQNNGV. The variable domain in full, completed from reference TRBV11-2 and TRBJ2-1, reads EAGVAQSPRYKIIEKRQSVAFWCNPISGHATLYWYQQILGQGPKLLIQFQNNGVVDDSQLPKDRFSAERLKGVDSTLKIQPAKLEDSAVYLCVSSLGTGYHEQFFGPGTRLTVL.

This chain connects TRBV20-1 to TRBJ2-5; D might be TRBD2 (6 bases). Germline V CDR1 and CDR2: DFQATT, SNEGSKA (reference sequence). CDR3 length: 14 amino acids. The ends were cut back, 6 bases at V and 5 bases at J, with 19 bases in the middle. DNA of the CDR3: TGCAGTGCCCCGGAGGGGTTGGGGTTTGAGACCCAGTACTTC. It yields the protein CSAPEGLGFETQYF.

To note about this clonotype: The CDR3 does not close with the conserved phenylalanine or tryptophan, likely indicating a read error. V and J are TRBV11-2 and TRBJ2-1, with TRBD2 matching over 11 bases. The CDR3 is 18 residues long. From germline, CDR1 is SGHAT and CDR2 FQNNGV. After removal of 4 bases from V and 9 bases from J, the junction contained 17 bases not matched to a gene. In DNA, the CDR3 is TGTGCCAGCAGCTCACGCATCGTAACTAGCGGGGGACTAAGTGAGCAGTTCCTC. Translated, it gives CASSSRIVTSGGLSEQFL.

Points on this clonotype: At one end the junction does not follow the germline gene, possibly because of a read error. The J gene is TRBJ2-3, the V gene TRBV14; D is uncertain. The CDR3 is 13 amino acids. CDR1 SGHDN and CDR2 FVKESK come from the germline V gene. The CDR3 bases are TGTGTCAGCAGCCGAGGCCTTACAGATACGCAGTATTTT. This gives the protein CVSSRGLTDTQYF.

In regard to this clonotype: One end of the junction does not line up with germline, which may come from a read error. The chain recombines TRBV29-1 with TRBJ2-7; D possibly corresponds to TRBD1 (6 bases). The CDR3 covers 13 residues. Germline values: CDR1 SQVTM, CDR2 ANQGSEA. The CDR3 sequence is CSVSLVTGYEQYF. CDR3 bases: TGCAGCGTTAGTCTCGTGACAGGCTACGAGCAGTATTTC.

Concerning this clonotype itself: An end of the junction differs from the germline gene, which may be a read error. CDR3 coding DNA: TGTGCCAGCAGCCGAACCACTTTTAGCTCCTACGAGCTGTACTTC. It yields the protein CASSRTTFSSYELYF. This chain uses TRBV6-5 with TRBJ2-7; D is unclear. The germline V gene has CDR1 MNHEY and CDR2 SVGAGI. The CDR3 is 15 amino acids.

As to this clonotype: This is likely a read error, given that the CDR3 carries no conserved phenylalanine or tryptophan at its end. The limits of the CDR3 on the DNA are not certain, so only TCRdb's listed CDR3 is given. This rearrangement joins TRBV11-3 to TRBJ1-6. The CDR3 adds up to 13 amino acids, both ends counted. CDR1 is SGHNT and CDR2 is YENEEA in the germline V gene. The CDR3 loop is CTSKHGEDSPIHS.

With respect to this clonotype: A read error may explain this, as a much larger clone is one base away. The chain combines TRBV28 with TRBJ1-3; 9 nucleotides match TRBD1. Germline V gene sequence: CDR1 MDHEN, CDR2 SYDVKM. This CDR3 spans 19 amino acids. In DNA, the CDR3 is TGTGCCAGCACACCTACCGGGACAGGGCTTCTGGCTCAAGGAAACATCATATATTTT. Amino acid sequence: CASTPTGTGLLAQGNIIYF.

For this clonotype: A much larger clone is a single base away; this may be a read error. V and J are TRBV7-9 and TRBJ1-1; no clear D gene. The V and J ends lost 5 bases and 7 bases respectively, with 8 bases between them. CDR1 is SEHNR and CDR2 is FQNEAQ in the germline V gene (reference sequence). This CDR3 has 11 residues. This CDR3 reads CASSGILEAFF. In nucleotides, the CDR3 is TGTGCCAGCAGCGGGATCCTTGAAGCTTTCTTT.

About this clonotype: Compared with germline, one end of the junction differs, possibly owing to a read error. The chain recombines TRBV11-2 with TRBJ2-2; D uncertain. The CDR3 contains 16 residues. The germline CDR1 and CDR2 sequences are SGHAT and FQNNGV. The CDR3 loop reads CAGSLTLTSNTGELFF. CDR3 DNA: TGTGCCGGCAGCTTAACTCTCACGTCGAACACCGGGGAGCTGTTTTTT. Together with reference TRBV11-2 and TRBJ2-2, the CDR3 gives the full variable domain: EAGVAQSPRYKIIEKRQSVAFWCNPISGHATLYWYQQILGQGPKLLIQFQNNGVVDDSQLPKDRFSAERLKGVDSTLKIQPAKLEDSAVYLCAGSLTLTSNTGELFFGEGSRLTVL.

About this clonotype itself: A single base separates this from a much larger clone, so it may be a read error. This chain connects TRBV7-9 to TRBJ2-1, with D possibly matching TRBD1 (6 bases). The germline CDR1 and CDR2 sequences are SEHNR and FQNEAQ (reference sequence). The CDR3 loop spans 15 amino acids. CDR3 region: CAISRTAYSYNEQFF. DNA of the CDR3: TGTGCCATCAGCCGGACAGCCTACTCCTACAATGAGCAGTTCTTC.

Only a few counts were recorded for this clonotype. The chain recombines TRBV6-6 with TRBJ2-2; D is possibly TRBD1 or TRBD2 (6 bases each). Trimming pared 0 bases from V and 6 bases from J, leaving 11 bases between. Germline V gene data show CDR1 as MNHNY and CDR2 as SVGAGI (reference sequence). The CDR3 has 15 residues. The CDR3 here is CASSYSGGVAGELFF. CDR3 sequence (DNA): TGTGCCAGCAGTTACTCCGGGGGCGTAGCCGGGGAGCTGTTTTTT.

Concerning this clonotype itself: At one of its ends the junction is not consistent with the germline gene, which may arise from a read error. The CDR3: CASSLVYGETHYF. The DNA of the CDR3 is TGTGCCAGCAGCCTAGTTTATGGAGAGACCCACTACTTC. This chain links TRBV11-2 with TRBJ2-5, with no clear D. The CDR3 has 13 residues. CDR1 SGHAT and CDR2 FQNNGV come from the germline V gene.

The table lists this clonotype with a count of one. Possible read error: a much larger clone is one base away. The V and J genes are TRBV5-1 and TRBJ2-7, with 15 bases fitting TRBD2. This CDR3 is built from 18 residues. The V and J ends lost 5 bases and 0 bases, in that order; junction bases with no gene match: 9. In germline, CDR1 is SGHRS, CDR2 YFSETQ. The CDR3 sequence: CASRQPGLAGGYSYEQYF. The CDR3 DNA reads as TGCGCCAGCAGACAACCGGGACTAGCGGGAGGTTACTCCTACGAGCAGTACTTC.

The table lists this clonotype with a count of one. J is TRBJ2-1 and V is TRBV29-1; the D is unclear. Germline V gene sequence: CDR1 SQVTM, CDR2 ANQGSEA. The length of the CDR3 is 14 residues. The CDR3 loop reads CRVEPGFTYNEQFF. CDR3 sequence (DNA): TGCAGGGTCGAGCCCGGTTTTACCTACAATGAGCAGTTCTTC.

To note about this clonotype: Just one base apart from a much larger clone, this may be a read error. The DNA of the CDR3 is TGTGCCAGCAGCTTAGGCAACCCTGCCTACGAGCAGTACTTC. Encoded protein: CASSLGNPAYEQYF. The gene calls are TRBV7-9 and TRBJ2-7; D not certain. The CDR3 spans 14 residues. The germline V gene encodes CDR1 SEHNR and CDR2 FQNEAQ (reference sequence). V was clipped by 1 base and J by 2 bases, with 9 bases between them.

Note on this clonotype: Compared with germline, one end of the junction differs, possibly owing to a read error. This sequence joins TRBV11-2 and TRBJ2-3; D not resolved. This CDR3 has 14 amino acids. Germline V CDR1 and CDR2: SGHAT, FQNNGV. Here the CDR3 reads CASSRTGTDITQYF. In DNA, the CDR3 is TGCGCCAGCAGCCGCACGGGCACGGATATTACGCAGTATTTT. Full variable domain (remainder filled in from reference TRBV11-2 and TRBJ2-3): EAGVAQSPRYKIIEKRQSVAFWCNPISGHATLYWYQQILGQGPKLLIQFQNNGVVDDSQLPKDRFSAERLKGVDSTLKIQPAKLEDSAVYLCASSRTGTDITQYFGPGTRLTVL.

In regard to this clonotype: A clone one base away is much larger, so this may be a read error. The CDR3 DNA reads as TGCAGTGCTAGAGATCGGGGAGAAGTTCAGCCCCAGCATTTT. It encodes CSARDRGEVQPQHF. The rearrangement joins TRBV20-1 to TRBJ1-5; D unresolved. This CDR3 is built from 14 residues. Trimming cost V 0 bases and J 6 bases, with 12 bases left between them. The germline V gene encodes CDR1 DFQATT and CDR2 SNEGSKA (reference sequence).

A note on this clonotype: A junction boundary mismatches the germline segment, possibly from a read error. CDR3 nucleotide sequence: TGTGCCAGCAGTCCGGCCGGGGTCGGTACCAATTCACTCCTCCACTTT. Protein sequence: CASSPAGVGTNSLLHF. This rearrangement joins TRBV12-3 or TRBV12-4 to TRBJ1-6; no firm D call. The CDR3 has 16 residues.

As regards this clonotype: A read error may produce the germline difference seen at one junction end. The chain carries TRBV11-2 and TRBJ2-7, with D hard to call. This CDR3 is 18 amino acids long. Germline V gene lookup returns CDR1 SGHAT and CDR2 FQNNGV. The CDR3 is CACSPHLRVQSHTYKQYF. Here the CDR3 DNA reads TGTGCGTGCAGCCCCCACCTTCGGGTCCAGTCTCATACCTACAAGCAGTACTTC.

As for this clonotype: Being one base from a much bigger clone, this may be a read error. The chain joins TRBV5-4 to TRBJ2-1; 9 bases align to TRBD2. CDR1 is SGHNT and CDR2 is YYREEE in the germline V gene (reference sequence). This CDR3 is built from 19 residues. In DNA, the CDR3 is TGTGCCAGCAGCTTGGGAACGGGTAGCGGGGGCCACTCCTACAATGAGCAGTCCTTC. Translated: CASSLGTGSGGHSYNEQSF. The complete variable domain, with remaining parts taken from reference TRBV5-4 and TRBJ2-1, reads ETGVTQSPTHLIKTRGQQVTLRCSSQSGHNTVSWYQQALGQGPQFIFQYYREEENGRGNFPPRFSGLQFPNYSSELNVNALELDDSALYLCASSLGTGSGGHSYNEQSFGPGTRLTVL.

The V gene is TRBV10-3, the J gene TRBJ2-7, with D perhaps being TRBD1 or TRBD2 (6 bases each). Trimming cost V 9 bases and J 7 bases, with 25 bases left between them. The V gene's germline CDR1 is ENHRY and CDR2 SYGVKD. This CDR3 is built from 15 residues. CDR3 sequence reads: CAIATTTGLRGEQYF. In nucleotides, the CDR3 is TGTGCCATAGCCACTACAACAGGGCTGCGGGGTGAGCAGTACTTC.

Of note for this clonotype: Relative to the germline gene, one junction end is altered; a read error may explain this. The chain has TRBV7-9 and TRBJ2-5; no definite D call. The CDR3 is made up of 13 amino acids. Germline V lookup: CDR1 SEHNR, CDR2 FQNEAQ (reference sequence). CDR3 amino acids: CASSRSMKETQHF. The CDR3, as DNA: TGTGCCAGCAGCCGCTCAATGAAAGAGACCCAGCACTTC.

Regarding this clonotype: The junction departs from germline at one end; a sequencing error may be responsible. The chain links TRBV7-2 to TRBJ2-2; TRBD1 agrees at 7 bases. Germline V lookup: CDR1 SGHTA, CDR2 FQGNSA. The CDR3 is 15 residues long. The CDR3 here is CASNLGGPLRGELFF. For the CDR3, the DNA is TGTGCCAGCAACTTAGGGGGCCCCCTCCGCGGGGAGCTGTTTTTT.

For this clonotype: At one end the junction does not follow the germline gene, possibly because of a read error. This chain connects TRBV7-8 to TRBJ1-1; D not resolved. The CDR3 consists of 15 residues. Looked up from germline, CDR1 is SGHVS and CDR2 is FQNEAQ. This chain's CDR3 is CASSLVVLRNAETFF. The CDR3 region has the DNA TGTGCCAGCAGCTTAGTAGTTCTGAGGAACGCTGAAACTTTCTTT.

This clonotype was recorded a few times. One junction end does not reproduce the germline sequence, and a read error may be involved. V and J are TRBV11-2 and TRBJ2-7; weak D call: TRBD2 (5 bases). In germline, CDR1 is SGHAT, CDR2 FQNNGV. This CDR3 has 15 amino acids. CDR3 DNA: TGTCCCAGCAGCCCTTTGTGGCGGGCCAGTTACGAGCAGTACTTC. It yields the protein CPSSPLWRASYEQYF.

Note on this clonotype: Given a much more abundant clone one base away, this may be a read error. V and J are TRBV28 and TRBJ2-5; D uncertain. V was shortened by 8 bases and J by 4 bases, with 11 bases between the two germline ends. The CDR3 spans 12 residues. The V gene's germline CDR1 is MDHEN and CDR2 SYDVKM. The CDR3 bases are TGTGCCAGCGCTGGGCAGTCAGAGACCCAGTACTTC. This gives the protein CASAGQSETQYF.

CDR3 bases: TGCAGCGTTCAGTTCCAATCCTTTGTAGGCTACAATGAGCAGTTCTTC. Translating gives CSVQFQSFVGYNEQFF. V usage is TRBV29-1 and J usage is TRBJ2-1, with unresolved D. This CDR3 has 16 residues. CDR1 is SQVTM, CDR2 ANQGSEA, per germline. With 5 bases removed from V and 3 bases from J, the gap between germline ends came to 20 bases.